This TCR beta chain was recorded in a study of cytomegalovirus exposure and HLA in healthy donors. The study, taken as a whole, reports: According to an earlier analysis, most TCR beta V segments yielded productive rearrangements about 87% or about 30% of the time.

As regards this clone: Its antigen is not known.

Amplification used 60 Vbeta primers and 13 Jbeta primers. Profiled with immunoSEQ multiplex PCR; TCRdb holds only in-frame clones, not every one. The table shows 150,000 to 200,000 clones, with about 80% occurring only once. Germline V gives CDR1 MNHNS, CDR2 SASEGT. This CDR3 has 14 amino acids. Trimming cost V 7 bases and J 0 bases, with 9 bases left between them. Sequences were obtained from PBMCs. The clonotype comes from a woman aged 40 to 55 in good health and CMV-seronegative. The chain couples TRBV6-1 to TRBJ1-4, with no clear D. CDR3 protein: CASIREATNEKLFF. The CDR3 bases are TGTGCCAGCATACGGGAAGCAACTAATGAAAAACTGTTTTTT.